This T cell receptor (beta chain) is from a study of breast tumors, draining lymph nodes, adjacent tissues. In TCRdb, the multiplex PCR reads were re-called with MiXCR into one record per CDR3 protein. Among over 200,000 distinct CDR3 sequences listed, under 40% were seen once. Samples came from axillary lymph nodes draining the breast cancer. This TCR derives from a female donor with breast cancer. Some clones in this sample may be carry-over from other donors' samples. Sequencing was performed on axillary lymph node tissue.

The CDR3 coding sequence is TGCAGTGCTAGGGACAATACAGGGGCCCGGGTGGCTTTCTTT. Translation gives CSARDNTGARVAFF. This rearrangement joins TRBV20-1 to TRBJ1-1; 7 nucleotides line up with TRBD1. The CDR3 covers 14 residues. Germline-derived CDR1 and CDR2 are DFQATT and SNEGSKA (reference sequence). V trimming: 3 bases; J trimming: 11 bases; junction bases outside the gene matches: 15.